This is a list of T cell receptor beta chains from one sample in a study of control samples from healthy donors and cancer patients. Assay: immunoSEQ multiplex PCR; the TCRdb copy retains only in-frame clones and omits some. This sample yields roughly 200,000 clones, of which about 89% are seen a single time; about 2% belongs to the top ten. The sample comprised blood. Source of these receptors: a man in his thirties or forties in good health. The CDR3 runs from the conserved cysteine through the conserved F or W. A D gene is named only where the DNA matches it firmly. Not all rows give a size; the values are once, few, many and, for expanded clones, a class.

V: TRBV18
length: 16
size: -
J: TRBJ1-5
D: -
CDR3: CASSPPQEGTNQPQHF
DNA: TGTGCCAGCTCACCACCGCAAGAGGGGACCAATCAGCCCCAGCATTTT

V: TRBV19
length: 17
size: -
J: TRBJ1-1
D: -
CDR3: CASCPGWNLGSFTEAFF
DNA: TGTGCCAGTTGTCCCGGGTGGAACTTGGGCAGCTTCACTGAAGCTTTCTTT

V: TRBV9
length: 15
size: -
J: TRBJ2-1
D: TRBD1
CDR3: CASSGTGGSYNEQFF
DNA: TGTGCCAGCAGCGGAACAGGGGGCTCCTACAATGAGCAGTTCTTC

V: TRBV6-5
length: 16
size: -
J: TRBJ2-1
D: TRBD2
CDR3: CASSFISSGGSNEQFF
DNA: TGTGCCAGCAGTTTTATTTCTAGCGGGGGGAGCAATGAGCAGTTCTTC

V: TRBV6-5
length: 16
size: -
J: TRBJ2-5
D: -
CDR3: CASSYVRGEVQETQYF
DNA: TGTGCCAGCAGTTACGTACGGGGAGAAGTTCAAGAGACCCAGTACTTC

V: TRBV19
length: 14
size: -
J: TRBJ1-6
D: -
CDR3: CASSMGFGNSPLHF
DNA: TGTGCCAGTAGTATGGGATTCGGGAATTCACCCCTCCACTTT

V: TRBV4-1
length: 17
size: -
J: TRBJ1-5
D: -
CDR3: CASSQDGRGAGSEPQHF
DNA: TGCGCCAGCAGCCAAGATGGGAGAGGGGCAGGGTCTGAGCCCCAGCATTTT

V: TRBV10-3
length: 15
size: -
J: TRBJ1-5
D: -
CDR3: CAISESKGWNQPQHF
DNA: TGTGCCATCAGTGAGTCGAAGGGTTGGAATCAGCCCCAGCATTTT

V: TRBV7-2
length: 15
size: -
J: TRBJ1-1
D: TRBD1
CDR3: CASSLVITGGTEAFF
DNA: TGTGCCAGCAGCTTAGTGATCACAGGGGGGACTGAAGCTTTCTTT

V: TRBV9
length: 15
size: -
J: TRBJ2-3
D: TRBD2
CDR3: CASSVLAGVGDTQYF
DNA: TGTGCCAGCAGCGTTCTAGCGGGGGTTGGAGATACGCAGTATTTT

V: TRBV5-6
length: 16
size: -
J: TRBJ2-5
D: -
CDR3: CASSRAGRGIQETQYF
DNA: TGTGCCAGCAGCCGAGCGGGCAGGGGGATACAAGAGACCCAGTACTTC

V: TRBV9
length: 15
size: -
J: TRBJ2-7
D: -
CDR3: CASSGGSRDIYEQYF
DNA: TGTGCCAGCAGCGGTGGGTCCCGGGACATTTACGAGCAGTACTTC

V: TRBV11-2
length: 15
size: -
J: TRBJ1-6
D: -
CDR3: CASSHTGIQDSPLHF
DNA: TGTGCCAGCAGCCACACGGGGATTCAAGATTCACCCCTCCACTTT

V: TRBV30
length: 14
size: once
J: TRBJ1-2
D: -
CDR3: CACPREPNNYGYTF
DNA: TGTGCCTGCCCACGGGAACCGAATAACTATGGCTACACCTTC

V: TRBV12-5
length: 14
size: -
J: TRBJ1-2
D: -
CDR3: CASGSDSPTYGYTF
DNA: TGTGCTAGTGGGTCGGACAGTCCTACCTATGGCTACACCTTC

V: TRBV6-5
length: 14
size: -
J: TRBJ2-7
D: TRBD1
CDR3: CASRIFGTATEQYF
DNA: TGTGCCAGCAGAATTTTTGGGACAGCAACCGAGCAGTACTTC

V: TRBV6-1
length: 15
size: -
J: TRBJ2-7
D: TRBD2
CDR3: CASSEERGSYYEQYF
DNA: TGTGCCAGCAGTGAAGAGCGGGGGAGTTACTACGAGCAGTACTTC

V: TRBV5-8
length: 12
size: -
J: TRBJ2-1
D: -
CDR3: CASRGVPGEQFF
DNA: TGTGCCAGCAGGGGTGTTCCGGGTGAGCAGTTCTTC

V: TRBV2
length: 14
size: once
J: TRBJ2-4
D: -
CDR3: CASSVGLAKNIQYF
DNA: TGTGCCAGCAGTGTAGGTCTAGCCAAAAACATTCAGTACTTC

V: TRBV6-5
length: 12
size: -
J: TRBJ2-2
D: -
CDR3: CASSRGGGELFF
DNA: TGTGCCAGCAGCCGGGGCGGCGGGGAGCTGTTTTTT

V: TRBV7-2
length: 15
size: -
J: TRBJ1-6
D: -
CDR3: CASSLGGQTNSPLHF
DNA: TGTGCCAGCAGCTTAGGAGGGCAGACAAATTCACCCCTCCACTTT

V: TRBV5-1
length: 15
size: -
J: TRBJ1-3
D: -
CDR3: CASSSQGFVRNTIYF
DNA: TGCGCCAGCTCTTCCCAGGGTTTTGTGAGGAACACCATATATTTT

V: TRBV4-1
length: 15
size: -
J: TRBJ1-2
D: -
CDR3: CASSQEGQGIYGYTF
DNA: TGCGCCAGCAGCCAAGAAGGTCAGGGAATCTATGGCTACACCTTC

V: TRBV5-1
length: 14
size: -
J: TRBJ2-7
D: -
CDR3: CASRRDRSPYEQYF
DNA: TGCGCCAGCAGGCGAGACAGGAGCCCCTACGAGCAGTACTTC